The T cell receptor (beta chain) described here comes from a study of shared clonotypes between healthy human individuals. Between the trimmed V and J ends, which lost 4 bases and 2 bases, there was a span of 20 bases. CDR1 LNHDA and CDR2 SQIVND come from the germline V gene (reference sequence). The CDR3 has 18 amino acids. Data came from immunoSEQ multiplex PCR; TCRdb stores just in-frame clones and leaves some out. The sample lists roughly 1,800,000 clones, 85% to 95% seen once, with around 1% in the top ten. As defined, naive CD8 cells were CD45RO-negative and positively selected for CCR7, with terminally differentiated effector memory CD45RA+ cells excluded. All donors were healthy HIV-negative adults lacking recent acute infections or vaccinations.

The clonotype was recovered from a man aged 18 to 35 in good health. The V call is TRBV19, the J call TRBJ2-2, with D possibly matching TRBD2 (5 bases). The specimen was naive CD8+ T cells sorted from blood. In nucleotides, the CDR3 is TGTGCCAGTAGTACTTTATTGTCGGCGGACTTCAACACCGGGGAGCTGTTTTTT. Protein product: CASSTLLSADFNTGELFF.